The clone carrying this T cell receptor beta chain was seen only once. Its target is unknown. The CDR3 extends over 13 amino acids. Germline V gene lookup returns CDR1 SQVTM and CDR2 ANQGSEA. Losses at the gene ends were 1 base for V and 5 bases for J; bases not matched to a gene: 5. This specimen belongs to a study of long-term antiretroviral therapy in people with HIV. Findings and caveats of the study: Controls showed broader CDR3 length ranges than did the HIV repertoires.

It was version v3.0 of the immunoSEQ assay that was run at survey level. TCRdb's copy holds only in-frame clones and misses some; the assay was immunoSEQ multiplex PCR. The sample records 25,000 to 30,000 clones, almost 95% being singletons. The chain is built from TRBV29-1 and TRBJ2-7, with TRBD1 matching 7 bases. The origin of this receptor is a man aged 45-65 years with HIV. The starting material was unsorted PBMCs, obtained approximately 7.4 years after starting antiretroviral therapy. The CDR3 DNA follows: TGCAGCGTTGAAGCTCCAGGGGGAAACGAGCAGTACTTC. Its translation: CSVEAPGGNEQYF.